This T cell receptor beta chain was captured by sequencing in a study of control samples from healthy donors and cancer patients. This CDR3 is 12 amino acids long. Germline V gives CDR1 ENHRY, CDR2 SYGVKD. A remark on this clone: The junction does not match germline at one end; this may be a read error. Other DNA sequences of this sample code for an identical CDR3.

Generated by immunoSEQ multiplex PCR, the TCRdb table keeps only in-frame clones and is missing some. Seen here are around 30,000 clones, approximately 94% observed once, and the top ten hold roughly 6.7%. What was sequenced was blood. The V call is TRBV10-3, the J call TRBJ2-1; 9 bases align to TRBD1. The sequence derives from a man in his sixties in good health. CDR3 protein: CATGQGNNEQFF. CDR3 bases: TGCGCCACCGGACAGGGGAACAATGAGCAGTTCTTC.